This T cell receptor (beta chain) was identified in a study of T cells in Graves' hyperthyroidism and ophthalmopathy. Study observations and caveats: For ophthalmopathy, model prediction preceded onset by a median about 6.2 months.

The germline gives CDR1 KGHSH, CDR2 LQKENI. The CDR3 runs to 13 residues. Trimming removed 5 bases from V and 6 bases from J; junction bases left unmatched: 5. This clonotype was detected once. Its specificity is unknown. Clinical symptoms, serum thyroxine and TRAb, thyroid ultrasound and orbital computed tomography were used for the diagnoses. PBMCs were sourced from less than 12 ml fresh peripheral blood. TCR beta CDR3 regions were amplified from RNA. With the HTBI primer set, the TCR CDR3 went through a first round of RT-PCR. TCRdb re-called the multiplex PCR reads with MiXCR, one entry per CDR3 protein. The table lists around 250,000 distinct CDR3 sequences, about a sixth of them singletons, with 28% in the top ten.

Sequencing input: blood. This TCR came from a woman younger than 30 with Graves' ophthalmopathy. V usage is TRBV18 and J usage is TRBJ2-7; 9 nucleotides line up with TRBD1. CDR3 sequence reads: CASSWTGDAEQYF. In nucleotides, the CDR3 is TGTGCCAGCTCATGGACAGGGGATGCCGAGCAGTACTTC.